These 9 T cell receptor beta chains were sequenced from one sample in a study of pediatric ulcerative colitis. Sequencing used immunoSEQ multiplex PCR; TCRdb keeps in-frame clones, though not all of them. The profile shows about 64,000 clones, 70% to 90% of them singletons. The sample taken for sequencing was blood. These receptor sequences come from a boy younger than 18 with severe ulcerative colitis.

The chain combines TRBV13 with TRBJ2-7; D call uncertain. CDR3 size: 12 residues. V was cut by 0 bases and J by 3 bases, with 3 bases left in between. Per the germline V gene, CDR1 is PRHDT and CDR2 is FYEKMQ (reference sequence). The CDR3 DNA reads TGTGCCAGCAGCTTAGGCAGCTACGAGCAGTACTTC. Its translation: CASSLGSYEQYF.

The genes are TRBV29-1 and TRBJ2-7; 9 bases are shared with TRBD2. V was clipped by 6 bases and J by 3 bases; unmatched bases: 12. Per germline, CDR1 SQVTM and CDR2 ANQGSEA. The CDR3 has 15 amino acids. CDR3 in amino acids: CSVHSGSERGYEQYF. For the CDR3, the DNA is TGCAGCGTCCATAGCGGGAGTGAGCGTGGCTACGAGCAGTACTTC.

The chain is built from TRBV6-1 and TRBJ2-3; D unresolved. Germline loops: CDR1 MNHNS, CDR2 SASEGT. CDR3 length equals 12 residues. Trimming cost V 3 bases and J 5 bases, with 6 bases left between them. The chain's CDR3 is CASSEWRDTQYF. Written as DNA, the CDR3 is TGTGCCAGCAGTGAGTGGCGAGATACGCAGTATTTT.

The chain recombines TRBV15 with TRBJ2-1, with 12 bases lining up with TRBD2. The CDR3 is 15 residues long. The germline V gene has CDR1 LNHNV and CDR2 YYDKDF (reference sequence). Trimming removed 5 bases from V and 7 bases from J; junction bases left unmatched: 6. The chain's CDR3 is CATSSHGTSGNEQFF. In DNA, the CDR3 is TGTGCCACCAGCTCCCATGGGACTAGCGGGAATGAGCAGTTCTTC.

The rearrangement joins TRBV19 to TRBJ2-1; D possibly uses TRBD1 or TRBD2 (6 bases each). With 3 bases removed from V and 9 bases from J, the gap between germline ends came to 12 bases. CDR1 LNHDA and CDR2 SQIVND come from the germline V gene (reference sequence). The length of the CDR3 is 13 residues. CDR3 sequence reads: CASSIGGYGEQFF. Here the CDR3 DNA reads TGTGCCAGTAGTATCGGGGGCTACGGTGAGCAGTTCTTC. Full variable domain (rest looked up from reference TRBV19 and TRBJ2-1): DGGITQSPKYLFRKEGQNVTLSCEQNLNHDAMYWYRQDPGQGLRLIYYSQIVNDFQKGDIAEGYSVSREKKESFPLTVTSAQKNPTAFYLCASSIGGYGEQFFGPGTRLTVL.

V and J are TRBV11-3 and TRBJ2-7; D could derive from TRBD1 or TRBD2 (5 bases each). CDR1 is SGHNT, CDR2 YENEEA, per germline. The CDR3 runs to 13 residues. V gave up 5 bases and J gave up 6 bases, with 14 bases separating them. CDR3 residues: CASSNLGVTEQYF. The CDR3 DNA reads TGTGCCAGCAGCAACCTGGGGGTTACCGAGCAGTACTTC. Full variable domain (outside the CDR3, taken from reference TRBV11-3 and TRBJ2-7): EAGVVQSPRYKIIEKKQPVAFWCNPISGHNTLYWYLQNLGQGPELLIRYENEEAVDDSQLPKDRFSAERLKGVDSTLKIQPAELGDSAVYLCASSNLGVTEQYFGPGTRLTVT.

As DNA, the CDR3 is TGTGCCAGCAGTGAAGCGCCAGGGGAGGGCTATGGCTACACCTTC. Translated, it gives CASSEAPGEGYGYTF. V is TRBV2 and J is TRBJ1-2; TRBD1 might be the D (6 bases). CDR3 length: 15 residues. Trimming took off 0 bases at V and 4 bases at J, with 12 bases between the two ends. Per the germline V gene, CDR1 is SNHLY and CDR2 is FYNNEI.

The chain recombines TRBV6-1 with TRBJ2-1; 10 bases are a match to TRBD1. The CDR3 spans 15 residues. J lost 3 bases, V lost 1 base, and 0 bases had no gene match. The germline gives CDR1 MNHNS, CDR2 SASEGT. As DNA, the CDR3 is TGTGCCAGCAGTGAAGGGACAGGGGGCTACAATGAGCAGTTCTTC. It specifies CASSEGTGGYNEQFF.

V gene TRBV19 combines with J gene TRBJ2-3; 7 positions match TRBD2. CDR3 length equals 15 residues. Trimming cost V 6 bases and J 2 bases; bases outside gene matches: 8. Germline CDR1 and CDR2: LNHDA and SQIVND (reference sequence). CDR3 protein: CASSMPGLLTDTQYF. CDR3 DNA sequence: TGTGCCAGTAGCATGCCGGGACTACTCACAGATACGCAGTATTTT.